The 7 T cell receptor beta chains in this list originate from one sample, sequenced in a study of identical twins. TCRdb re-analysed the 5' RACE reads in MiXCR, keeping a single row per CDR3 protein. The table shows 1.5 million to 2 million distinct CDR3 sequences, with roughly a third occurring only once. Specimen: cord blood. These receptors all come from a newborn girl in good health.

This clonotype showed up just once. The chain has TRBV19 and TRBJ1-2; no clear D. With 0 bases removed from V and 4 bases from J, the gap between germline ends came to 12 bases. Germline V gene lookup returns CDR1 LNHDA and CDR2 SQIVND (reference sequence). The CDR3 has 15 amino acids. CDR3 in DNA: TGTGCCAGTAGTATAGATCTCGAGGCAACCTATGGCTACACCTTC. The encoded protein is CASSIDLEATYGYTF. Together with reference TRBV19 and TRBJ1-2, the CDR3 gives the full variable domain: DGGITQSPKYLFRKEGQNVTLSCEQNLNHDAMYWYRQDPGQGLRLIYYSQIVNDFQKGDIAEGYSVSREKKESFPLTVTSAQKNPTAFYLCASSIDLEATYGYTFGSGTRLTVV.

The J gene is TRBJ2-1, the V gene TRBV4-1, with 10 nucleotides matching TRBD2. The CDR3 runs to 17 residues. The germline gives CDR1 MGHRA, CDR2 YSYEKL. The junction had 12 bases not matched to a gene; V was cut back by 4 bases and J by 6 bases. CDR3 in DNA: TGCGCCAGCAGCCCCAAACTAGCGGGGTTGACTCGCAATGAGCAGTTCTTC. Protein sequence: CASSPKLAGLTRNEQFF.

This clonotype has just a few counts. The V call is TRBV12-5, the J call TRBJ2-1, with TRBD1 matching 10 bases. The V segment lost 1 base and the J segment 3 bases; nucleotides outside the gene matches: 3. The CDR3 is 16 amino acids. Germline V gene data show CDR1 as LGHNT and CDR2 as FRNRAP. This CDR3 reads CASGLGGTGVYNEQFF. DNA of the CDR3: TGTGCTAGTGGTTTGGGGGGGACAGGGGTCTACAATGAGCAGTTCTTC.

In its sample, this clonotype was seen once. The chain joins TRBV20-1 to TRBJ2-3; 9 nucleotides agree with TRBD1. Per the germline V gene, CDR1 is DFQATT and CDR2 is SNEGSKA (reference sequence). After removal of 5 bases from V and 3 bases from J, the junction contained 6 bases not matched to a gene. This CDR3 contains 14 residues. In nucleotides, the CDR3 is TGCAGTGCTGTAGACAGGGGGACGACAGATACGCAGTATTTT. It specifies CSAVDRGTTDTQYF.

V usage is TRBV6-2 or TRBV6-3 and J usage is TRBJ1-5, with D tentatively TRBD1 (6 bases). The CDR3 sequence is 17 residues long. Germline V gene sequence: CDR1 MNHEY, CDR2 SVGEGT. The ends were cut back, 1 base at V and 0 bases at J, with 13 bases in the middle. This CDR3 reads CASSYFGTIYSNQPQHF. The DNA of the CDR3 is TGTGCCAGCAGTTACTTCGGGACAATTTATAGCAATCAGCCCCAGCATTTT.

This clonotype was detected only a few times. At one end, the junction sequence differs from germline, possibly due to a read error. The rearrangement links TRBV6-1 to TRBJ2-3; 7 bases match TRBD2. CDR3 size: 15 residues. The germline V gene has CDR1 MNHNS and CDR2 SASEGT. CDR3 amino acids: CASREAGRRTDTQYF. The CDR3 bases are TGTGCCAGCAGAGAAGCGGGACGACGCACAGATACGCAGTATTTT.

The gene calls are TRBV7-2 and TRBJ2-1, with D unclear. The CDR3 is 16 residues long. V lost 1 base and J 4 bases, leaving 14 bases between the germline ends. From germline, CDR1 is SGHTA and CDR2 FQGNSA. In DNA form, the CDR3 reads TGTGCCAGCAGCTTAGATTTCCTACCTCTTTACAATGAGCAGTTCTTC. Encoded protein: CASSLDFLPLYNEQFF.